This entry lists 5 T cell receptor beta chains sequenced from one sample in a study of blood T cells in healthy people across ages. Next came a second PCR, run for roughly 6 to 11 cycles, which used a sample-barcoded 5' primer along with a J-beta primer mix. TCRdb used MiXCR to reprocess the 5' RACE reads, holding one entry per CDR3 protein. The sample has about 1.6 million distinct CDR3 sequences, 30% to 40% seen once; the top ten hold about 11%. The sequenced material came from blood. All receptors derive from a woman in her 30s in good health.

This clonotype appeared a single time. The chain is built from TRBV10-3 and TRBJ2-3, with a tentative D call TRBD2 (7 bases). This CDR3 is 14 amino acids long. V lost 7 bases and J 10 bases, leaving 21 bases between the germline ends. The germline V gene encodes CDR1 ENHRY and CDR2 SYGVKD. The CDR3 reads CAITRGGAADAQYF. CDR3 DNA: TGTGCCATCACTAGAGGGGGGGCAGCGGATGCGCAGTATTTT.

This clonotype was detected a few times. The CDR3 reads CASSSLASEQFF. In DNA, the CDR3 is TGTGCCAGCAGTTCCTTAGCAAGTGAGCAGTTCTTC. The chain is built from TRBV28 and TRBJ2-1; D unresolved. From germline, CDR1 is MDHEN and CDR2 SYDVKM. Trimming cost V 4 bases and J 9 bases, with 10 bases left between them. The CDR3 runs 12 residues.

The chain links TRBV27 to TRBJ2-7, with D maybe TRBD2 (5 bases). CDR3 length equals 13 residues. Trimming took off 5 bases at V and 3 bases at J, with 11 bases between the two ends. Germline V CDR1 and CDR2: MNHEY, SMNVEV (reference sequence). CDR3 region: CASSAGHLYEQYF. The CDR3 DNA reads as TGTGCCAGCAGTGCGGGCCACCTCTACGAGCAGTACTTC.

This chain joins TRBV29-1 and TRBJ1-2; 7 positions agree with TRBD1. This CDR3 contains 13 residues. The germline V gene encodes CDR1 SQVTM and CDR2 ANQGSEA. V gave up 7 bases and J gave up 2 bases; unmatched junction bases: 7. The CDR3 nucleotides read TGCAGCGGGGCCCAGGGGGAAAACTATGGCTACACCTTC. Translation gives CSGAQGENYGYTF.

The chain carries TRBV20-1 and TRBJ2-7; D is undetermined. The CDR3 consists of 14 residues. Trimming pared 5 bases from V and 0 bases from J, leaving 14 bases between. Germline V gene sequence: CDR1 DFQATT, CDR2 SNEGSKA (reference sequence). CDR3 protein: CSALLDPDSYEQYF. CDR3 DNA sequence: TGCAGTGCTTTGTTGGACCCCGACTCCTACGAGCAGTACTTC.